Below are 30 T cell receptor beta chains sequenced from a single sample in a study of blood T cell repertoires in COVID-19 (dated by TCRdb to about 2020). The library was made by the immunoSEQ multiplex PCR assay. TCRdb limited this immuneACCESS table to in-frame rearrangements with V and J called. A share of clones is missing; checked studies link under half to unresolved V genes, and the rest is unexplained. The sample table contains 56,000 or so clones; only one count was recorded for approximately 81% of them. The top ten clonotypes cover under 3% of the sample. Source material: peripheral blood. The source of these receptors is a middle-aged man with acute or convalescent COVID-19.

This clone was seen more than once but under ten times. This sequence joins TRBV6-5 and TRBJ1-3; D perhaps matches TRBD1 (5 bases). Trimming left V 5 bases short and J 6 bases short, with 14 bases between. There are 14 residues in the CDR3. The germline gives CDR1 MNHEY, CDR2 SVGAGI. The CDR3 DNA sequence: TGTGCCAGCAGTCCCTTCGGGGGAACAAACACCATATATTTT. It encodes CASSPFGGTNTIYF.

This clone appeared a few times. The chain links TRBV11-3 to TRBJ2-1; TRBD2 matches at 13 bases. Germline V gene data show CDR1 as SGHNT and CDR2 as YENEEA. CDR3 size: 16 residues. Trimming cost V 5 bases and J 3 bases; bases outside gene matches: 4. The CDR3 is CASSPGTSGDYNEQFF. In DNA, the CDR3 is TGTGCCAGCAGCCCGGGGACTAGCGGGGACTACAATGAGCAGTTCTTC.

The chain joins TRBV4-1 to TRBJ2-5; 7 nucleotides align to TRBD2. The V and J ends lost 5 bases and 2 bases, in that order; junction bases with no gene match: 11. The length of the CDR3 is 16 residues. Germline V gene sequence: CDR1 MGHRA, CDR2 YSYEKL. The CDR3 loop is CASSFRTGGIQETQYF. The CDR3 nucleotides read TGCGCCAGCAGCTTTCGTACGGGGGGTATTCAAGAGACCCAGTACTTC.

The CDR3: CASRRPQGSGANVLTF. The CDR3 DNA reads TGTGCCAGCAGGCGACCCCAGGGATCTGGGGCCAACGTCCTGACTTTC. The V and J genes are TRBV28 and TRBJ2-6; possible D gene TRBD1, 5 bases. Per the germline V gene, CDR1 is MDHEN and CDR2 is SYDVKM. V lost 6 bases and J 1 base, leaving 13 bases between the germline ends. This CDR3 is built from 16 residues.

The chain employs TRBV6-4 and TRBJ2-3, with TRBD2 identical over 12 bases. V shed 2 bases, J shed 6 bases, and the junction held 6 bases outside the gene matches. Germline V gene data show CDR1 as MRHNA and CDR2 as SNTAGT. This CDR3 region has 16 residues. The CDR3 sequence: CASSDLAGGPGDTQYF. In DNA form, the CDR3 reads TGTGCCAGCAGTGACCTAGCGGGAGGGCCGGGGGATACGCAGTATTTT.

The chain couples TRBV27 to TRBJ1-5, with a possible D match to TRBD1 (5 bases). Looked up from germline, CDR1 is MNHEY and CDR2 is SMNVEV (reference sequence). The CDR3 loop spans 16 amino acids. The V end lost 4 bases, the J end lost 1 base, and 14 bases lay between the germline ends. DNA for the CDR3: TGTGCCAGCAGTTGGGCGGGGGGGTCGAGCAATCAGCCCCAGCATTTT. Its translation: CASSWAGGSSNQPQHF.

V is TRBV4-1 and J is TRBJ2-1, with a tentative D call TRBD1 (5 bases). The CDR3 has 16 amino acids. Trimming removed 0 bases at V and 4 bases at J, with 13 bases between. In germline, CDR1 is MGHRA, CDR2 YSYEKL. The CDR3 DNA reads as TGCGCCAGCAGCCAAGAGACAGAGATTCAGTACAATGAGCAGTTCTTC. Amino acids: CASSQETEIQYNEQFF.

Comment on this clone: Compared with germline, one end of the junction differs, possibly owing to a read error. The gene calls are TRBV19 and TRBJ1-6, with TRBD1 identical over 9 bases. The CDR3 is 17 amino acids. Germline lookup yields CDR1 LNHDA and CDR2 SQIVND (reference sequence). The CDR3 coding sequence is TGTGCCAGTAGACAGGGGGCGTTTTACTCCGATAATTCACCCCTCCACTTT. Its translation: CASRQGAFYSDNSPLHF.

The chain couples TRBV29-1 to TRBJ2-4, with a tentative D call TRBD2 (5 bases). This CDR3 comprises 13 residues. Trimming left V 6 bases short and J 8 bases short, with 17 bases between. The germline gives CDR1 SQVTM, CDR2 ANQGSEA. For the CDR3, the DNA is TGCAGCGTCCGGGCTATTTTGAGGGACATTCAGTACTTC. This gives the protein CSVRAILRDIQYF. The variable domain in full, with the rest retrieved from reference TRBV29-1 and TRBJ2-4, is SAVISQKPSRDICQRGTSLTIQCQVDSQVTMMFWYRQQPGQSLTLIATANQGSEATYESGFVIDKFPISRPNLTFSTLTVSNMSPEDSSIYLCSVRAILRDIQYFGAGTRLSVL.

V and J are TRBV7-9 and TRBJ2-3; D unresolved. In germline, CDR1 is SEHNR, CDR2 FQNEAQ (reference sequence). The CDR3 spans 14 residues. The V end was cut by 1 base, the J end by 1 base, with 6 bases between. CDR3 coding DNA: TGTGCCAGCAGCTTAGTGGCAGGCACAGATACGCAGTATTTT. Translating gives CASSLVAGTDTQYF. The whole variable domain, filled in from reference TRBV7-9 and TRBJ2-3, reads DTGVSQNPRHKITKRGQNVTFRCDPISEHNRLYWYRQTLGQGPEFLTYFQNEAQLEKSRLLSDRFSAERPKGSFSTLEIQRTEQGDSAMYLCASSLVAGTDTQYFGPGTRLTVL.

Only a few counts were recorded for this clone. This chain connects TRBV25-1 to TRBJ2-7; the D gene is possibly TRBD2 (5 bases). Germline V CDR1 and CDR2: MGHDK, SYGVNS. V was clipped by 4 bases and J by 9 bases, with 16 bases between them. The CDR3 is 13 amino acids. This CDR3 is CASSGLGLERQYF. CDR3 nucleotide sequence: TGTGCCAGCAGTGGCTTAGGACTGGAACGGCAGTACTTC.

This chain connects TRBV7-9 to TRBJ1-5; TRBD1 matches 8 bases. Germline V lookup: CDR1 SEHNR, CDR2 FQNEAQ (reference sequence). With 4 bases clipped from V and 1 base from J, the junction kept 12 bases outside the gene matches. CDR3 length equals 18 residues. The CDR3 nucleotides are TGTGCCAGCAGCTCGGGACAGGCCGGAAGAGGAAGCAATCAGCCCCAGCATTTT. Its protein is CASSSGQAGRGSNQPQHF.

The J gene is TRBJ1-6, the V gene TRBV2, with 10 bases that match TRBD1. Germline lookup yields CDR1 SNHLY and CDR2 FYNNEI. The ends lost 5 bases at V and 5 bases at J; junction bases unmatched: 3. The CDR3 covers 15 residues. CDR3 amino acids: CASSLGQGDNSPLHF. The CDR3 coding sequence is TGTGCCAGCAGTCTAGGACAGGGGGATAATTCACCCCTCCACTTT.

The rearrangement links TRBV30 to TRBJ1-4; the match to TRBD1 covers 8 bases. The trim removed 4 bases at V and 4 bases at J, leaving 5 bases unmatched. This CDR3 has 14 residues. Germline V gene sequence: CDR1 GTSNPN, CDR2 SVGIG (reference sequence). This CDR3 reads CAWIQTGVNEKLFF. CDR3 in DNA: TGTGCCTGGATCCAGACAGGGGTTAATGAAAAACTGTTTTTT.

The V and J genes are TRBV11-2 and TRBJ2-7; 7 positions agree with TRBD1. Per germline, CDR1 SGHAT and CDR2 FQNNGV. The CDR3 runs 13 residues. The J segment lost 7 bases and the V segment lost 5 bases, leaving 8 bases of the junction unmatched. The CDR3 DNA reads TGTGCCAGCAGCCCCTACAGGGGTCGGGAGCAGTACTTC. This codes for CASSPYRGREQYF.

This chain uses TRBV14 with TRBJ1-2, with 8 bases matching TRBD1. Germline-derived CDR1 and CDR2 are SGHDN and FVKESK. V was clipped by 4 bases and J by 2 bases; unmatched bases: 6. The CDR3 covers 15 residues. CDR3 nucleotides: TGTGCCAGCAGCCTCCGGACAGGGTGGAACTATGGCTACACCTTC. Its protein is CASSLRTGWNYGYTF.

The chain joins TRBV11-2 to TRBJ2-1; the D is unclear. This CDR3 is 15 amino acids long. V lost 1 base and J 3 bases, leaving 10 bases between the germline ends. Germline V gene lookup returns CDR1 SGHAT and CDR2 FQNNGV. CDR3 DNA: TGTGCCAGCAGCTTAGTCGTCACGGGCTACAATGAGCAGTTCTTC. It yields the protein CASSLVVTGYNEQFF.

The chain combines TRBV7-9 with TRBJ1-1, with D perhaps matching TRBD1 (6 bases). V lost 0 bases, J lost 5 bases, and 13 bases lay in between. The germline CDR1 and CDR2 sequences are SEHNR and FQNEAQ (reference sequence). The CDR3 contains 15 residues. The CDR3 nucleotides read TGTGCCAGCAGCTTAGCGCAGGGGTTGGGGACTGAAGCTTTCTTT. The encoded protein is CASSLAQGLGTEAFF.

The chain combines TRBV7-6 with TRBJ2-7; the D gene is possibly TRBD1 (5 bases). V was shortened by 2 bases and J by 3 bases, with 11 bases between the two germline ends. Per germline, CDR1 SGHVS and CDR2 FNYEAQ. The CDR3 has 14 residues. The CDR3 DNA reads TGTGCCAGCAGCTTATGGGGTCAGGGCTACGAGCAGTACTTC. This translates into CASSLWGQGYEQYF.

The chain employs TRBV19 and TRBJ1-1; 9 nucleotides match TRBD1. V gave up 11 bases and J gave up 4 bases; unmatched junction bases: 8. The CDR3 has 13 amino acids. Germline V gene data show CDR1 as LNHDA and CDR2 as SQIVND (reference sequence). In DNA form, the CDR3 reads TGTGCCTCAGCCGGGACAGGGATCACTGAAGCTTTCTTT. Protein sequence: CASAGTGITEAFF.

The chain is built from TRBV28 and TRBJ1-4, with unresolved D. V lost 7 bases and J 4 bases, leaving 13 bases between the germline ends. From germline, CDR1 is MDHEN and CDR2 SYDVKM. The CDR3 is 14 amino acids. The CDR3 bases are TGTGCCAGCATTTTTACGGCGGTTAATGAAAAACTGTTTTTT. Translated, it gives CASIFTAVNEKLFF.

The chain uses TRBV7-3 and TRBJ1-4; D may be TRBD1 (5 bases). The V gene's germline CDR1 is SGHTA and CDR2 FQGTGA. V was clipped by 2 bases and J by 8 bases, with 15 bases between them. The CDR3 is 15 amino acids. DNA for the CDR3: TGTGCCAGCAGCTTATGCAGAGGGGCGGGAGAAAAACTGTTTTTT. It codes for CASSLCRGAGEKLFF.

The J gene is TRBJ1-5, the V gene TRBV4-2; D not resolved. This CDR3 is 13 amino acids long. Deletions cut 1 base from V and 4 bases from J, with 5 bases between. Germline V gene lookup returns CDR1 LGHNA and CDR2 YNFKEQ. The CDR3 DNA reads TGTGCCAGCAGCCAAGCGGAGAATCAGCCCCAGCATTTT. Translating it yields CASSQAENQPQHF.

The V call is TRBV5-1, the J call TRBJ2-3; D possibly corresponds to TRBD2 (6 bases). The CDR3 has 15 residues. Germline CDR1 SGHRS, CDR2 YFSETQ. Trimming cost V 4 bases and J 0 bases, with 12 bases left between them. CDR3 amino acids: CASSPRDVSTDTQYF. In nucleotides, the CDR3 is TGCGCCAGCAGCCCGCGGGACGTGAGCACAGATACGCAGTATTTT.

The rearrangement joins TRBV9 to TRBJ2-1; maybe TRBD2 (5 bases). Trimming removed 0 bases from V and 9 bases from J, with 16 bases in between. The CDR3 length is 15 residues. Per germline, CDR1 SGDLS and CDR2 YYNGEE. The CDR3 here is CASSVVETGSGEQFF. DNA of the CDR3: TGTGCCAGCAGCGTAGTGGAGACGGGGTCAGGTGAGCAGTTCTTC.

The chain employs TRBV30 and TRBJ2-5, with D tentatively TRBD1 (5 bases). Germline lookup yields CDR1 GTSNPN and CDR2 SVGIG (reference sequence). The length of the CDR3 is 13 residues. Trimming left V 1 base short and J 5 bases short, with 11 bases between. CDR3 protein: CAWSAGISETQYF. The CDR3 nucleotides are TGTGCCTGGAGTGCAGGGATTTCGGAGACCCAGTACTTC.

This clone was seen many times. This chain joins TRBV7-8 and TRBJ1-2; TRBD1 matches at 8 bases. CDR3 length equals 15 residues. Looked up from germline, CDR1 is SGHVS and CDR2 is FQNEAQ. V was clipped by 5 bases and J by 0 bases; unmatched bases: 5. This chain's CDR3 is CASSDWTGTNYGYTF. CDR3 nucleotide sequence: TGTGCCAGCAGCGATTGGACAGGGACTAACTATGGCTACACCTTC.

The chain combines TRBV5-6 with TRBJ1-1, with D possibly being TRBD1 (5 bases). CDR1 SGHDT and CDR2 YYEEEE come from the germline V gene. V lost 5 bases, J lost 1 base, and 12 bases lay in between. CDR3 length: 14 amino acids. The CDR3 coding sequence is TGTGCCAGCAGGAACCGAGACAGGAACACTGAAGCTTTCTTT. Amino acids: CASRNRDRNTEAFF.

This clone was detected only once. The V gene is TRBV10-1, the J gene TRBJ2-3, with a tentative D call TRBD2 (5 bases). Germline CDR1 reads WNHNN; CDR2 reads SYGVQD (reference sequence). The CDR3 runs to 14 residues. Deletions cut 4 bases from V and 0 bases from J, with 8 bases between. CDR3 nucleotide sequence: TGCGCCAGCAGTGCGGGAAGTAGCACAGATACGCAGTATTTT. This encodes CASSAGSSTDTQYF.

The chain is built from TRBV3-1 (or the pseudogene TRBV3-2) and TRBJ2-5, with TRBD2 matching 11 bases. V lost 4 bases to trimming and J lost 1 base; unmatched junction nucleotides: 5. Germline values: CDR1 LGHDT, CDR2 YNNKEL (reference sequence). CDR3 length equals 16 residues. This CDR3 is CASSRSTSGGQETQYF. CDR3 DNA: TGTGCCAGCAGCCGGTCCACTAGCGGGGGCCAAGAGACCCAGTACTTC.